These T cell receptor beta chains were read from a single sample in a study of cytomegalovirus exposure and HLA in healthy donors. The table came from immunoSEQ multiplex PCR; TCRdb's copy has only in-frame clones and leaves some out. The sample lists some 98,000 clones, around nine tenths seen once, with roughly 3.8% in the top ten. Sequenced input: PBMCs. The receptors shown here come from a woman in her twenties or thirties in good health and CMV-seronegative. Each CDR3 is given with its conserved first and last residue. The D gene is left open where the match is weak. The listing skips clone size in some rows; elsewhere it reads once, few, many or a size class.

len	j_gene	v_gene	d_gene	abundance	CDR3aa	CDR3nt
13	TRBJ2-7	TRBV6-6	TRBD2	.	CASRGSSGREQYF	TGTGCCAGCAGGGGCTCGAGCGGGAGAGAGCAGTACTTC
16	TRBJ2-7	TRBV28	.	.	CASSFYGRTSSYEQYF	TGTGCCAGCAGTTTTTATGGCAGAACTAGCTCCTACGAGCAGTACTTC
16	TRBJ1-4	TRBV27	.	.	CASSLSGSFTNEKLFF	TGTGCCAGCAGTTTATCGGGCAGCTTCACTAATGAAAAACTGTTTTTT
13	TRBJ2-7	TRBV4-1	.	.	CASSQETSRMQYF	TGCGCCAGCAGCCAAGAGACTAGTCGGATGCAGTACTTC
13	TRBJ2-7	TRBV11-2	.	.	CASTPPDSYEQYF	TGTGCCAGCACACCACCGGACAGTTACGAGCAGTACTTC
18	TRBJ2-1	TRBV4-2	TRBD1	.	CASSPGQGGVGSYNEQFF	TGTGCCAGCAGCCCGGGACAGGGCGGGGTCGGCTCCTACAATGAGCAGTTCTTC
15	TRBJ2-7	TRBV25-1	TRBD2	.	CASGEPGLAPGEQYF	TGTGCCAGCGGGGAACCGGGACTAGCGCCTGGAGAGCAGTACTTC
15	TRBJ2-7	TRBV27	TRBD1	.	CASSLSMGDRVGQYF	TGTGCCAGCAGTTTATCGATGGGGGACAGGGTTGGACAGTACTTC
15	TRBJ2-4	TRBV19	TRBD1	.	CATTPGTGESNIQYF	TGTGCCACCACCCCCGGGACAGGGGAATCAAACATTCAGTACTTC
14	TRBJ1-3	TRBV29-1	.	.	CSVEQGHSGNTIYF	TGCAGCGTTGAACAGGGCCACTCTGGAAACACCATATATTTT
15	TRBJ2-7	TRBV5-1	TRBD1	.	CASSPIPGQGYEQYF	TGCGCCAGCAGCCCGATACCGGGACAGGGCTACGAGCAGTACTTC
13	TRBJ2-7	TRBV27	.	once	CASRLIYSGEQYF	TGTGCCAGCAGACTGATCTACTCAGGCGAGCAGTACTTC
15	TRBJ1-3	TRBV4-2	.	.	CASSPEGGSGNTIYF	TGTGCCAGCTCCCCGGAGGGAGGTTCTGGAAACACCATATATTTT
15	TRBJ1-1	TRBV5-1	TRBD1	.	CASSLSSDRGAEAFF	TGCGCCAGCAGCTTGTCGTCAGACAGGGGTGCCGAAGCTTTCTTT
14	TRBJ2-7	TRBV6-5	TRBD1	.	CASRPTGGSYEQYF	TGTGCCAGCAGACCAACAGGGGGATCCTACGAGCAGTACTTC
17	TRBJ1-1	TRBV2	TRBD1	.	CASSLRTSRTGGAEAFF	TGTGCCAGCAGCCTCCGAACCTCTAGGACAGGGGGAGCTGAAGCTTTCTTT
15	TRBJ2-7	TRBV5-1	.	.	CASSPIRKPGDEQYF	TGCGCCAGCAGCCCCATCAGGAAACCCGGCGACGAGCAGTACTTC
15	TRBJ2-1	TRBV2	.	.	CASKIRLGAGDEQFF	TGTGCCAGCAAAATAAGACTAGGGGCAGGCGATGAGCAGTTCTTC
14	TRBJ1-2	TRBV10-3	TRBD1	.	CAISSTGEDKGYTF	TGTGCCATCAGTTCAACAGGGGAAGATAAGGGCTACACCTTC
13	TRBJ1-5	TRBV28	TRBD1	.	CASSYQGDQPQHF	TGTGCCAGCAGTTACCAGGGGGATCAGCCCCAGCATTTT
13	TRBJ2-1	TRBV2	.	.	CASRPLAYNEQFF	TGTGCCAGCAGGCCACTGGCCTACAATGAGCAGTTCTTC
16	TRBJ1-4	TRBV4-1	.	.	CASSQEIGGANEKLFF	TGCGCCAGCAGCCAGGAAATTGGGGGGGCTAATGAAAAACTGTTTTTT
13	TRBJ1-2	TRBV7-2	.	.	CASSPEGGVGYTF	TGTGCCAGCAGCCCCGAGGGGGGGGTCGGCTACACCTTC
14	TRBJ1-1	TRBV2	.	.	CASKGRGMNTEAFF	TGTGCCAGCAAAGGGAGGGGAATGAACACTGAAGCTTTCTTT
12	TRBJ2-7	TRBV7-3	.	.	CASSHRYAEQYF	TGTGCCAGCAGCCACCGCTACGCGGAGCAGTACTTC
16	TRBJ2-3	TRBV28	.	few	CASSALEAESTDTQYF	TGTGCCAGCAGTGCCCTCGAGGCGGAGAGCACAGATACGCAGTATTTT
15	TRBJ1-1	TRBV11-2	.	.	CASSLVLGQAPEAFF	TGTGCCAGCAGCTTAGTTTTGGGCCAGGCCCCTGAAGCTTTCTTT
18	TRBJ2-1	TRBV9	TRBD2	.	CASSVATGRGGRHNEQFF	TGTGCCAGCAGCGTAGCTACCGGGCGGGGGGGCCGCCACAATGAGCAGTTCTTC
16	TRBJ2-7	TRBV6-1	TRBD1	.	CASSADFGTGSYEQYF	TGTGCCAGCAGTGCCGACTTCGGGACAGGCTCCTACGAGCAGTACTTC